One T cell receptor (beta chain) is described in this entry. This entry belongs to a study of CD8 T cells in Susac syndrome. Study in general: Among the sequenced Susac syndrome patients, roughly six had active disease while about 8 were in remission.

cDNA came from roughly 0.53 to 1 ug RNA primed by random hexamers. Multiplex immunoSEQ PCR targeted 54 Vbeta and 13 Jbeta TCR beta segments. TCRdb analysed the immunoSEQ multiplex PCR reads with MiXCR anew, one entry per CDR3 protein. The top ten hold roughly 0.45% of the sample, which has around 80,000 distinct CDR3 sequences, around 96% seen once. The authors carried out high-throughput sequencing of TCR beta. They applied it to CD8+ and CD4+ T cells obtained from blood. Definite or probable Susac syndrome was diagnosed using recently defined diagnostic criteria. Germline values: CDR1 ENHRY, CDR2 SYGVKD. The CDR3 covers 17 residues. Trimming removed 5 bases from V and 0 bases from J; junction bases left unmatched: 9.

The sequence derives from a human donor with Susac syndrome. Sequenced: CD8+ T cells from PBMCs. The chain is built from TRBV10-3 and TRBJ2-1; 8 bases are shared with TRBD1. CDR3 coding DNA: TGTGCCATCAGTCCAACGGGGACAGGAAGCTCCTACAATGAGCAGTTCTTC. Amino acid sequence: CAISPTGTGSSYNEQFF.